Listed here are 24 T cell receptor beta chains from one sample, sequenced in a study of blood T cell repertoires in COVID-19. Only in-frame clones appear in the TCRdb table, and some are missing; sequencing was by immunoSEQ multiplex PCR. The table has about 81,000 clones, roughly 90% seen once; the top ten hold 10% to 15%. Sequencing was performed on peripheral blood. These TCRs come from an older man with active or convalescent COVID-19.

The chain carries TRBV3-1 (or the pseudogene TRBV3-2) and TRBJ1-1; D is perhaps TRBD1 (5 bases). Trimming removed 0 bases at V and 10 bases at J, with 9 bases between. The germline V gene has CDR1 LGHDT and CDR2 YNNKEL (reference sequence). The CDR3 has 12 residues. CDR3 DNA: TGTGCCAGCAGCCAAGACCCGACAGCAGCTTTCTTT. This sequence encodes CASSQDPTAAFF.

This clone appeared a few times. The chain couples TRBV19 to TRBJ1-1; tentative D call: TRBD1 (5 bases). V was shortened by 5 bases and J by 1 base, with 11 bases between the two germline ends. Looked up from germline, CDR1 is LNHDA and CDR2 is SQIVND (reference sequence). The CDR3 totals 14 residues. CDR3: CASSSDSSNTEAFF. Here the CDR3 DNA reads TGTGCCAGTAGTTCTGACAGTTCGAACACTGAAGCTTTCTTT.

This rearrangement joins TRBV7-9 to TRBJ1-2, with a weak D call TRBD1 (6 bases). This CDR3 comprises 13 residues. The germline V gene encodes CDR1 SEHNR and CDR2 FQNEAQ (reference sequence). V was clipped by 5 bases and J by 8 bases, with 15 bases between them. The CDR3 here is CASSPRGGVGYTF. The CDR3 DNA reads TGTGCCAGCAGCCCGCGGGGGGGCGTGGGCTACACCTTC.

This chain uses TRBV28 with TRBJ1-2, with a weak D call TRBD1 (5 bases). The V gene lost 5 bases and the J gene lost 2 bases, with 9 bases spanning the gap. This CDR3 region has 13 residues. In germline, CDR1 is MDHEN, CDR2 SYDVKM. CDR3 nucleotides: TGTGCCAGCAGTATCAAGGGGAACTATGGCTACACCTTC. Its translation: CASSIKGNYGYTF.

The rearrangement links TRBV6-4 to TRBJ1-2; 11 bases match TRBD1. The J segment lost 4 bases and the V segment lost 3 bases, leaving 1 base of the junction unmatched. The CDR3 totals 14 residues. Germline V gene data show CDR1 as MRHNA and CDR2 as SNTAGT. The CDR3 loop reads CASSEGTGGYGYTF. Here the CDR3 DNA reads TGTGCCAGCAGTGAAGGGACAGGGGGCTATGGCTACACCTTC.

The J gene is TRBJ2-7, the V gene TRBV6-1, with TRBD1 matching 7 bases. Germline V CDR1 and CDR2: MNHNS, SASEGT. This CDR3 is built from 15 residues. V was clipped by 2 bases and J by 5 bases; unmatched bases: 9. The chain's CDR3 is CASSETTGSHHEQYF. CDR3 nucleotide sequence: TGTGCCAGCAGTGAAACGACAGGGTCTCACCACGAGCAGTACTTC.

This chain connects TRBV5-4 to TRBJ1-6; 7 positions agree with TRBD1. Germline V gene lookup returns CDR1 SGHNT and CDR2 YYREEE (reference sequence). V shed 2 bases, J shed 6 bases, and the junction held 5 bases outside the gene matches. The CDR3 spans 15 residues. The CDR3 nucleotides read TGTGCCAGCAGCTTACCGGGACAGCTTAATTCACCCCTCCACTTT. Translating it yields CASSLPGQLNSPLHF.

The J gene is TRBJ1-1, the V gene TRBV20-1, with D possibly TRBD1 on 5 matching bases. This CDR3 contains 15 residues. CDR1 and CDR2 (germline): DFQATT, SNEGSKA (reference sequence). The ends were cut back, 3 bases at V and 6 bases at J, with 20 bases in the middle. CDR3 sequence (DNA): TGCAGTGCTAGTTATGGGGGAGGTTTGTTCGCTGAAGCTTTCTTT. Its protein is CSASYGGGLFAEAFF.

This clone is a singleton in its sample. The chain is built from TRBV28 and TRBJ1-1; D uncertain. Per germline, CDR1 MDHEN and CDR2 SYDVKM. V was cut by 1 base and J by 5 bases, with 5 bases left in between. The CDR3 length is 12 residues. The CDR3 reads CASSLSRTEAFF. CDR3 nucleotides: TGTGCCAGCAGTTTATCGAGGACTGAAGCTTTCTTT.

This chain links TRBV7-9 with TRBJ1-5, with 7 nucleotides matching TRBD1. There are 15 residues in the CDR3. Germline V gene lookup returns CDR1 SEHNR and CDR2 FQNEAQ (reference sequence). The trim removed 7 bases at V and 4 bases at J, leaving 10 bases unmatched. The CDR3 region has the DNA TGTGCCAGCACTCCGATAGGGGGCGAGAATCAGCCCCAGCATTTT. Its translation: CASTPIGGENQPQHF.

This clone was counted once. The chain links TRBV18 to TRBJ1-5; a possible D gene is TRBD1 (6 bases). V lost 2 bases and J 4 bases, leaving 15 bases between the germline ends. Germline V CDR1 and CDR2: KGHSH, LQKENI. The CDR3 runs 16 residues. CDR3 DNA: TGTGCCAGCTCACCAAGAGAACCAGGGGATAATCAGCCCCAGCATTTT. This encodes CASSPREPGDNQPQHF.

V and J are TRBV6-5 and TRBJ1-2, with 7 bases fitting TRBD1. Germline CDR1 and CDR2: MNHEY and SVGAGI. With V trimmed by 6 bases and J by 7 bases, 5 bases remained unmatched. This CDR3 comprises 12 residues. CDR3: CASSQQGIGYTF. The DNA for the CDR3 is TGTGCCAGCAGCCAACAGGGGATTGGCTACACCTTC.

The chain carries TRBV6-5 and TRBJ2-7, with 7 bases matching TRBD1. The germline V gene has CDR1 MNHEY and CDR2 SVGAGI. Unmatched junction bases numbered 9, after V lost 6 bases and J lost 4 bases. This CDR3 has 14 residues. The CDR3 reads CASSIDRDGYEQYF. Here the CDR3 DNA reads TGTGCCAGCAGCATAGACAGGGACGGTTACGAGCAGTACTTC.

The chain combines TRBV5-1 with TRBJ1-2; possible D gene TRBD1, 6 bases. The CDR3 has 13 residues. The germline V gene has CDR1 SGHRS and CDR2 YFSETQ. V gave up 4 bases and J gave up 5 bases, with 12 bases separating them. CDR3 DNA: TGCGCCAGCAGCCCGGACAGTCCGTATGGCTACACCTTC. This translates into CASSPDSPYGYTF. Using reference TRBV5-1 and TRBJ1-2 for the parts outside the CDR3, the full variable domain is KAGVTQTPRYLIKTRGQQVTLSCSPISGHRSVSWYQQTPGQGLQFLFEYFSETQRNKGNFPGRFSGRQFSNSRSEMNVSTLELGDSALYLCASSPDSPYGYTFGSGTRLTVV.

The sample holds one count of this clone. CDR3 loop: CASSLERTAYNEQFF. The CDR3 region has the DNA TGTGCCAGCAGCTTAGAGAGGACAGCTTACAATGAGCAGTTCTTC. This chain connects TRBV7-2 to TRBJ2-1; D is possibly TRBD1 (6 bases). V lost 1 base and J lost 4, with 11 bases in between. This CDR3 has 15 amino acids. Germline values: CDR1 SGHTA, CDR2 FQGNSA. The complete variable domain, with remaining parts taken from reference TRBV7-2 and TRBJ2-1, reads GAGVSQSPSNKVTEKGKDVELRCDPISGHTALYWYRQSLGQGLEFLIYFQGNSAPDKSGLPSDRFSAERTGGSVSTLTIQRTQQEDSAVYLCASSLERTAYNEQFFGPGTRLTVL.

The V gene is TRBV18, the J gene TRBJ2-1; D gene ambiguous. Germline lookup yields CDR1 KGHSH and CDR2 LQKENI. The CDR3 has 12 residues. Trimming pared 5 bases from V and 5 bases from J, leaving 7 bases between. The CDR3 DNA sequence: TGTGCCAGCTCATCCCGGGACAATGAGCAGTTCTTC. Its translation is CASSSRDNEQFF.

This clone was picked up a small number of times. V usage is TRBV7-9 and J usage is TRBJ2-3, with D uncertain. The CDR3 sequence is 11 residues long. Germline CDR1 is SEHNR and CDR2 is FQNEAQ (reference sequence). The V end lost 3 bases, the J end lost 8 bases, and 6 bases lay between the germline ends. CDR3: CASSFGFTQYF. The CDR3 bases are TGTGCCAGCAGCTTCGGGTTTACGCAGTATTTT. Combining the CDR3 with reference TRBV7-9 and TRBJ2-3 gives the whole variable domain DTGVSQNPRHKITKRGQNVTFRCDPISEHNRLYWYRQTLGQGPEFLTYFQNEAQLEKSRLLSDRFSAERPKGSFSTLEIQRTEQGDSAMYLCASSFGFTQYFGPGTRLTVL.

This clone was counted a single time. The chain combines TRBV7-3 with TRBJ1-2; TRBD1 matches at 9 bases. V lost 5 bases, J lost 9 bases, and 7 bases stayed unmatched. CDR1 SGHTA and CDR2 FQGTGA come from the germline V gene. The CDR3 has 13 residues. CDR3 nucleotide sequence: TGTGCCAGCAGCCTGGGACAGGGCGTGAGCTACACCTTC. Protein product: CASSLGQGVSYTF.

This clone is labeled hyperexpanded. The gene calls are TRBV4-1 and TRBJ2-3; D unclear. Germline V CDR1 and CDR2: MGHRA, YSYEKL. Trimming removed 0 bases at V and 3 bases at J, with 16 bases between. The CDR3 is 17 residues long. This CDR3 is CASSQDNRFRTTDTQYF. The CDR3 DNA reads TGCGCCAGCAGCCAAGACAATCGATTCCGAACTACAGATACGCAGTATTTT.

The chain combines TRBV28 with TRBJ2-7; 7 nucleotides line up with TRBD1. With 7 bases clipped from V and 4 bases from J, the junction kept 7 bases outside the gene matches. Germline CDR1 and CDR2: MDHEN and SYDVKM. This CDR3 comprises 13 residues. The CDR3 reads CASTPRGPYEQYF. Written as DNA, the CDR3 is TGTGCCAGCACTCCGAGGGGGCCATACGAGCAGTACTTC.

The chain couples TRBV5-1 to TRBJ1-3; 7 bases are a match to TRBD1. J gave up 4 bases and V 1 base, and 2 bases lay outside the gene matches. Germline values: CDR1 SGHRS, CDR2 YFSETQ. This CDR3 comprises 14 residues. Here the CDR3 DNA reads TGCGCCAGCAGCTTGACGACAGGGGGAAACACCATATATTTT. It codes for CASSLTTGGNTIYF.

The chain has TRBV3-1 (or the pseudogene TRBV3-2) and TRBJ1-2, with D possibly matching TRBD1 (6 bases). The CDR3 runs to 16 residues. V lost 2 bases to trimming and J lost 5 bases, with 18 bases between them. Germline CDR1 is LGHDT and CDR2 is YNNKEL (reference sequence). The CDR3 sequence: CASSQRVTGGNYGYTF. CDR3 nucleotide sequence: TGTGCCAGCAGCCAAAGAGTGACAGGAGGAAATTATGGCTACACCTTC.

The chain couples TRBV21-1 to TRBJ1-2; the listed D gene, TRBD1, was not tested against the DNA. TRBV21-1 is assigned pseudogene status. The CDR3 totals 14 residues. This CDR3 reads CASSKGDRGPGYTF. The DNA for the CDR3 is TGTGCCAGCAGCAAAGGAGACAGGGGGCCTGGCTACACCTTC.

The chain has TRBV24-1 and TRBJ1-5; tentative D call: TRBD1 (6 bases). Trimming took off 3 bases at V and 2 bases at J, with 13 bases between the two ends. Germline assignment: CDR1 KGHDR and CDR2 SFDVKD. CDR3 length equals 16 residues. The CDR3: CATSDHRVLGNQPQHF. The CDR3 DNA is TGTGCCACCAGTGATCACAGGGTCCTCGGCAATCAGCCCCAGCATTTT.